Following are 17 T cell receptor beta chains from one sample sequenced in a study of OX40 agonist ivuxolimab in advanced cancers. Clones were read by immunoSEQ multiplex PCR, and TCRdb kept only the in-frame ones, dropping some. The sample consists of 55,000 to 75,000 clones, about nine tenths of them appearing once. Specimen: CD4+ or CD8+ T cells sorted from blood, collected in a trial of the OX40 agonist ivuxolimab. The receptor set was obtained from an adult with an advanced solid tumor such as melanoma, head and neck, liver or kidney cancer.

The rearrangement joins TRBV5-1 to TRBJ1-2; 9 bases fit TRBD1. Trimming took 4 bases from V and 0 from J; bases not matched to a gene: 7. The CDR3 length is 16 residues. CDR1 and CDR2 from the germline V gene are SGHRS and YFSETQ. The CDR3 coding sequence is TGCGCCAGCAGCCGGGGACAGGGTACCTCTAACTATGGCTACACCTTC. Translated: CASSRGQGTSNYGYTF. The variable domain in full, completed from reference TRBV5-1 and TRBJ1-2, reads KAGVTQTPRYLIKTRGQQVTLSCSPISGHRSVSWYQQTPGQGLQFLFEYFSETQRNKGNFPGRFSGRQFSNSRSEMNVSTLELGDSALYLCASSRGQGTSNYGYTFGSGTRLTVV.

By share, this clone counts as medium-sized. The V gene is TRBV2, the J gene TRBJ2-5; 10 bases are shared with TRBD2. There are 15 residues in the CDR3. The junction had 4 bases not matched to a gene; V was cut back by 6 bases and J by 0 bases. Germline CDR1 and CDR2: SNHLY and FYNNEI. CDR3 nucleotide sequence: TGTGCCAGCAGAGAGCGGGAGGGGTACCAAGAGACCCAGTACTTC. Translated: CASREREGYQETQYF.

This chain connects TRBV2 to TRBJ2-7; D is possibly TRBD2 (5 bases). The V end lost 6 bases, the J end lost 2 bases, and 8 bases lay between the germline ends. Germline V gene data show CDR1 as SNHLY and CDR2 as FYNNEI. CDR3 size: 12 residues. This CDR3 is CASRAEAYEQYF. The CDR3 DNA follows: TGTGCCAGCAGAGCGGAAGCCTACGAGCAGTACTTC. Combining the CDR3 with reference TRBV2 and TRBJ2-7 gives the whole variable domain EPEVTQTPSHQVTQMGQEVILRCVPISNHLYFYWYRQILGQKVEFLVSFYNNEISEKSEIFDDQFSVERPDGSNFTLKIRSTKLEDSAMYFCASRAEAYEQYFGPGTRLTVT.

In this sample, this clone turned up a few times. The chain has TRBV27 and TRBJ1-2; 9 positions match TRBD1. Trimming cost V 7 bases and J 3 bases; bases outside gene matches: 6. The CDR3 sequence is 14 residues long. The germline V gene encodes CDR1 MNHEY and CDR2 SMNVEV (reference sequence). The CDR3 region is CASTPRQGDYGYTF. The CDR3 DNA follows: TGTGCCAGCACCCCGAGACAGGGGGACTATGGCTACACCTTC.

The chain couples TRBV6-5 to TRBJ2-2; D may be TRBD1 or TRBD2 (6 bases each). The CDR3 loop spans 15 amino acids. Trimming removed 5 bases from V and 6 bases from J, with 16 bases in between. Germline V gives CDR1 MNHEY, CDR2 SVGAGI. The DNA for the CDR3 is TGTGCCAGCAGTCCCAGGGGTAGCGGCGCCGGGGAGCTGTTTTTT. It translates to CASSPRGSGAGELFF.

The chain has TRBV7-9 and TRBJ2-2; the D is unclear. From germline, CDR1 is SEHNR and CDR2 FQNEAQ (reference sequence). This CDR3 contains 15 residues. Trimming left V 2 bases short and J 0 bases short, with 7 bases between. The CDR3 coding sequence is TGTGCCAGCAGCTTAAGCGTAGCGAACACCGGGGAGCTGTTTTTT. This translates into CASSLSVANTGELFF.

This clone was seen just once. The chain is built from TRBV28 and TRBJ1-3, with TRBD1 matching over 7 bases. CDR3 length equals 16 residues. Germline V lookup: CDR1 MDHEN, CDR2 SYDVKM. Unmatched junction bases numbered 2, after V lost 0 bases and J lost 0 bases. The CDR3 spells CASSLWGTVSGNTIYF. In DNA, the CDR3 is TGTGCCAGCAGTTTATGGGGGACAGTCTCTGGAAACACCATATATTTT.

The chain recombines TRBV27 with TRBJ2-6; a possible D gene is TRBD1 (7 bases). The germline V and J ends were trimmed by 2 bases and 0 bases, with 20 bases remaining between them. The germline gives CDR1 MNHEY, CDR2 SMNVEV (reference sequence). This CDR3 contains 20 residues. The CDR3 nucleotides read TGTGCCAGCAGTTTAGCGGGACAGTCCTACATAAGCTCTGGGGCCAACGTCCTGACTTTC. This sequence encodes CASSLAGQSYISSGANVLTF. The whole variable domain, remainder taken from reference TRBV27 and TRBJ2-6, is EAQVTQNPRYLITVTGKKLTVTCSQNMNHEYMSWYRQDPGLGLRQIYYSMNVEVTDKGDVPEGYKVSRKEKRNFPLILESPSPNQTSLYFCASSLAGQSYISSGANVLTFGAGSRLTVL.

The chain carries TRBV30 and TRBJ2-5, with 12 bases lining up with TRBD2. The CDR3 length is 15 residues. CDR1 is GTSNPN, CDR2 SVGIG, per germline (reference sequence). Losses at the gene ends were 4 bases for V and 5 bases for J; bases not matched to a gene: 8. The CDR3 DNA reads as TGTGCCTGGAACCCGACTAGCGGGAGTCTCGAGACCCAGTACTTC. As protein: CAWNPTSGSLETQYF.

This chain connects TRBV6-5 to TRBJ1-2, with 7 bases matching TRBD1. There are 14 residues in the CDR3. CDR1 is MNHEY and CDR2 is SVGAGI in the germline V gene. The junction had 8 bases not matched to a gene; V was cut back by 6 bases and J by 4 bases. CDR3 region: CASRSTGTVYGYTF. CDR3 nucleotides: TGTGCCAGCAGATCAACCGGGACAGTCTATGGCTACACCTTC.

This chain joins TRBV11-2 and TRBJ2-5; TRBD2 agrees at 12 bases. This CDR3 has 14 residues. Per the germline V gene, CDR1 is SGHAT and CDR2 is FQNNGV. Unmatched junction bases numbered 0, after V lost 5 bases and J lost 2 bases. The CDR3 nucleotides read TGTGCCAGCAGCACTAGCGGGGGGCAAGAGACCCAGTACTTC. This codes for CASSTSGGQETQYF.

This chain joins TRBV29-1 and TRBJ1-1; 10 nucleotides agree with TRBD1. CDR3 length: 11 amino acids. With V trimmed by 7 bases and J by 10 bases, 6 bases remained unmatched. From germline, CDR1 is SQVTM and CDR2 ANQGSEA. The CDR3 region has the DNA TGCAGCGCTCTGGACAGGGGGGGAGCTTTCTTT. The encoded protein is CSALDRGGAFF.

This rearrangement joins TRBV5-1 to TRBJ1-3; a weak D match, TRBD1 (5 bases). This CDR3 comprises 15 residues. V lost 3 bases and J 4 bases, leaving 14 bases between the germline ends. Germline lookup yields CDR1 SGHRS and CDR2 YFSETQ. The CDR3 region is CASSSETGPGNTIYF. In DNA, the CDR3 is TGCGCCAGCAGCTCCGAGACGGGGCCCGGAAACACCATATATTTT.

DNA of the CDR3: TGTGCCAGCAGCCCCCAGGGGGATGGAAACACCATATATTTT. This encodes CASSPQGDGNTIYF. The chain uses TRBV7-3 and TRBJ1-3; 7 nucleotides match TRBD1. Per the germline V gene, CDR1 is SGHTA and CDR2 is FQGTGA. CDR3 length: 14 residues. J gave up 3 bases and V 5 bases, and 4 bases lay outside the gene matches.

This chain uses TRBV27 with TRBJ2-5, with a tentative D call TRBD2 (5 bases). This CDR3 region has 12 residues. Germline V CDR1 and CDR2: MNHEY, SMNVEV (reference sequence). The V and J ends lost 3 bases and 6 bases respectively, with 8 bases between them. CDR3 coding DNA: TGTGCCAGCAGTTTCGAGCGGCAGACCCAGTACTTC. This sequence encodes CASSFERQTQYF.

The chain carries TRBV2 and TRBJ2-4; D could derive from TRBD1 or TRBD2 (5 bases each). The germline V and J ends were trimmed by 8 bases and 3 bases, with 11 bases remaining between them. CDR1 is SNHLY, CDR2 FYNNEI, per germline. The CDR3 runs 13 residues. This chain's CDR3 is CASSPGRKNIQYF. DNA of the CDR3: TGTGCCAGCTCCCCGGGGCGCAAAAACATTCAGTACTTC.

J is TRBJ1-1 and V is TRBV9, with 8 bases identical to TRBD1. CDR3 size: 16 residues. J was trimmed by 1 base and V by 0 bases; bases with no gene match: 5. The V gene's germline CDR1 is SGDLS and CDR2 YYNGEE. In nucleotides, the CDR3 is TGTGCCAGCAGCGTAGAGGTCAGGGGGCCGAACACTGAAGCTTTCTTT. This encodes CASSVEVRGPNTEAFF.